A selection of T cell receptor beta chains follows, all from one sample in a study of shared clonotypes between healthy human individuals. Profiling relied on immunoSEQ multiplex PCR, and the TCRdb table lists in-frame clones only, not all of them. The sample holds 2,500,000 or so clones, around 90% seen once. Sequencing was performed on naive CD4+ T cells sorted from blood. The receptors were sampled from a man between 18 and 29 years old in good health. CDR3s include the opening cysteine and the closing phenylalanine or tryptophan. D genes are given only for firm matches.

.	TRBJ2-1	TRBV11-2	15	CASSSTARKYYEQFF
.	TRBJ2-3	TRBV7-9	12	CASLMRTDTQYF
TRBD2	TRBJ2-1	TRBV5-4	16	CASSLVVSGRHNEQFF
.	TRBJ1-5	TRBV6-1	12	CASSNPGGPQHF
.	TRBJ1-2	TRBV6-1	14	CASSEERGAYGYTF
.	TRBJ2-5	TRBV7-2	12	CASSPTRETQYF
.	TRBJ2-1	TRBV7-2	13	CASSYDRYNEQFF
TRBD1	TRBJ2-5	TRBV9	15	CASSGTGGPWETQYF
.	TRBJ2-2	TRBV6-5	11	CASSLRGELFF
.	TRBJ1-3	TRBV30	14	CAWIYGGSGNTIYF
.	TRBJ1-2	TRBV27	15	CASSLLGGQSYGYTF
.	TRBJ1-2	TRBV7-2	13	CASSLFRGYGYTF
.	TRBJ1-5	TRBV6-1	15	CASREQVISNQPQHF
.	TRBJ2-2	TRBV6-1	13	CASSEYGAGELFF
.	TRBJ2-3	TRBV5-4	14	CASSSDTVTDTQYF
TRBD1	TRBJ1-4	TRBV11-2	13	CASQQGAREKLFF
TRBD1	TRBJ1-4	TRBV11-3	15	CASSPTGTGDEKLFF
TRBD1	TRBJ2-6	TRBV11-2	16	CASSLTGGSGANVLTF
.	TRBJ2-5	TRBV6-4	13	CASSARAQETQYF
TRBD1	TRBJ1-2	TRBV4-2	13	CASSSGQGGGYTF
.	TRBJ2-3	TRBV11-2	16	CASSHGTLSSTDTQYF
.	TRBJ1-1	TRBV7-2	16	CASSLEVLGRNTEAFF
.	TRBJ2-5	TRBV29-1	12	CSVVVGPETQYF
TRBD1	TRBJ2-3	TRBV6-4	14	CASRRTGDTDTQYF
.	TRBJ2-2	TRBV29-1	14	CSVAGTVNTGELFF
.	TRBJ2-6	TRBV18	17	CASSPLTGASGANVLTF
.	TRBJ1-6	TRBV7-9	15	CASSLDEKGNSPLHF
TRBD2	TRBJ2-2	TRBV7-2	15	CASSFQRGDTGELFF
.	TRBJ2-6	TRBV7-8	15	CASSVRPSGANVLTF
.	TRBJ2-7	TRBV18	12	CASSPDSYEQYF
.	TRBJ2-7	TRBV2	12	CASSAPNYEQYF
.	TRBJ1-1	TRBV18	12	CASSPSGDGAFF
.	TRBJ1-6	TRBV4-1	13	CASSQGKNSPLHF
.	TRBJ2-5	TRBV5-6	12	CASSNGWETQYF
TRBD1	TRBJ1-1	TRBV6-6	15	CASSTPGQGGFEAFF
.	TRBJ1-3	TRBV7-2	14	CASSYTHSGNTIYF
.	TRBJ2-2	TRBV10-3	14	CAISENRATGELFF
TRBD1	TRBJ2-2	TRBV7-9	15	CASSKRTGNTGELFF
TRBD2	TRBJ2-3	TRBV5-1	15	CASRPSGGPPDTQYF
TRBD1	TRBJ2-7	TRBV28	13	CASSLQGTYEQYF
.	TRBJ2-2	TRBV5-5	16	CASSLGARGHTGELFF
.	TRBJ2-5	TRBV20-1	11	CSARSYETQYF
.	TRBJ2-1	TRBV5-1	13	CASSLVGGDEQFF
TRBD2	TRBJ2-2	TRBV4-3	17	CASSLRLAGDRSGELFF
.	TRBJ2-7	TRBV18	15	CASSPPMGAPNEQYF
.	TRBJ2-6	TRBV5-1	15	CASSTDNSGANVLTF
TRBD1	TRBJ2-1	TRBV19	13	CASGTGTYNEQFF
.	TRBJ2-4	TRBV19	13	CASSEGQKNIQYF
TRBD1	TRBJ2-7	TRBV6-5	14	CASRRDRDSYEQYF
TRBD1	TRBJ1-5	TRBV5-5	14	CASSTGQGNQPQHF
TRBD1	TRBJ1-2	TRBV6-5	16	CASSYSKGQGADGYTF
TRBD2	TRBJ2-5	TRBV15	17	CATSRDMRLAAGETQYF
TRBD1	TRBJ2-2	TRBV7-9	14	CASSSGQGPGELFF
.	TRBJ1-1	TRBV7-9	15	CASSPRGGLNTEAFF
.	TRBJ2-1	TRBV10-3	11	CAASSYNEQFF
.	TRBJ1-1	TRBV5-4	16	CASSLGVGPVNTEAFF
.	TRBJ1-6	TRBV7-2	15	CASSTRWPTNSPLHF